This T cell receptor (beta chain) emerged from a study of radiotherapy plus CTLA-4 blockade in lung cancer. Study background: Disease control was seen in about 30% of patients, objective responses in 15% to 20%.

The study, taken as a whole, reports: Expansion of tumor-derived TCR clones was observed in blood after radiotherapy plus ipilimumab. Reports state that early shifts in blood T cell clones, with interferon-beta, best predicted response.

On this clone: Antigen: not known. Other nucleotide sequences from this sample produce the same CDR3.

Patients in the study, people with chemo-refractory metastatic non-small-cell lung cancer, received focal radiation plus ipilimumab CTLA-4 blockade. The repertoire was sequenced with immunoSEQ multiplex PCR; TCRdb's copy has only in-frame clones and lacks some. In the table there are roughly 100,000 clones, over 65% of which are singletons. CDR1 is MNHEY, CDR2 SVGAGI, per germline. Trimming left V 6 bases short and J 0 bases short, with 11 bases between. CDR3 length: 14 amino acids. The chain carries TRBV6-5 and TRBJ1-1; no definite D call. Source: peripheral blood, taken from a patient treated with radiotherapy plus ipilimumab. The TCR comes from a human donor with non-small cell lung cancer that progressed on radiotherapy plus ipilimumab. Some clones in this sample may be carry-over from other donors' samples. This CDR3 is CASSKRGMNTEAFF. DNA for the CDR3: TGTGCCAGCAGCAAGAGAGGGATGAACACTGAAGCTTTCTTT.